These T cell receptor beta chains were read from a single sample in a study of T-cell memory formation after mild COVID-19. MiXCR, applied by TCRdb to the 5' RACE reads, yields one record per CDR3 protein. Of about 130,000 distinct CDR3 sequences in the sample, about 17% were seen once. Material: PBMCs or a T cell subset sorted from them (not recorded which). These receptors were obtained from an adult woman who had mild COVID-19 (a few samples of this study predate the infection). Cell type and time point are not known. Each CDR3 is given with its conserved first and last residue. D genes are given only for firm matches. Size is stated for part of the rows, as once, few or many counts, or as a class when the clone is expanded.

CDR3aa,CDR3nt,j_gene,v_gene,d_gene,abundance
CASSYSTMWSGANVLTF,TGCGCCAGCAGCTACAGTACAATGTGGTCTGGGGCCAACGTCCTGACTTTC,TRBJ2-6,TRBV5-1,-,-
CASRRGGPDHNEQFF,TGTGCCAGTCGGAGGGGGGGGCCAGATCACAATGAGCAGTTCTTC,TRBJ2-1,TRBV6-5,-,-
CASSLAGLNTEAFF,TGTGCCAGCAGCTTAGCAGGCCTGAACACTGAAGCTTTCTTT,TRBJ1-1,TRBV7-2,-,many
CASSLGVREGTPLHF,TGTGCCAGCAGCTTAGGGGTGAGGGAAGGAACACCCCTCCACTTT,TRBJ1-6,TRBV7-8,-,few
CASSPLGSPNYGYTF,TGCGCCAGCAGCCCTTTGGGGAGTCCTAACTATGGCTACACCTTC,TRBJ1-2,TRBV5-1,-,-
CASSRPGQGAYEQYF,TGTGCCAGCAGCCGACCGGGACAGGGGGCCTACGAGCAGTACTTC,TRBJ2-7,TRBV2,TRBD1,-
CSARMGPSYEQYF,TGCAGTGCTAGAATGGGCCCGTCCTACGAGCAGTACTTC,TRBJ2-7,TRBV20-1,-,-
CASSNLAASGDNEQFF,TGTGCCAGCAGTAACCTTGCGGCTAGCGGGGACAATGAGCAGTTCTTC,TRBJ2-1,TRBV2,TRBD2,-
CATTRSPNTWELFF,TGTGCCACCACCCGTTCTCCGAACACCTGGGAGCTGTTTTTT,TRBJ2-2,TRBV25-1,-,-
CASTHPGYNSPLHF,TGTGCCAGCACCCACCCAGGATATAATTCACCCCTCCACTTT,TRBJ1-6,TRBV27,-,few
CAWKGQGNQPQHF,TGTGCCTGGAAGGGACAGGGGAATCAGCCCCAGCATTTT,TRBJ1-5,TRBV30,TRBD1,many
CSARGGSTDTQYF,TGCAGTGCTAGGGGCGGGAGCACAGATACGCAGTATTTT,TRBJ2-3,TRBV20-1,-,few
CATSRDSGIQYF,TGTGCCACCAGCAGAGATTCAGGCATTCAGTACTTC,TRBJ2-4,TRBV15,-,few
CASSFGVGTEAFF,TGCGCCAGCAGCTTCGGGGTAGGGACAGAAGCTTTCTTT,TRBJ1-1,TRBV5-1,-,-
CASSRSVTDTQYF,TGTGCCAGCAGCCGGTCCGTCACAGATACGCAGTATTTT,TRBJ2-3,TRBV7-2,-,-
CASSLGGIEAFF,TGTGCCAGCAGCTTAGGGGGAATTGAAGCTTTCTTT,TRBJ1-1,TRBV7-9,-,-
CASSLEAGSSYNEQFF,TGCGCCAGCAGCTTGGAAGCGGGGAGCTCCTACAATGAGCAGTTCTTC,TRBJ2-1,TRBV5-1,TRBD2,few
CASRSASPRTGVYNEQFF,TGCGCCAGCAGATCTGCCTCTCCCCGGACAGGGGTCTACAATGAGCAGTTCTTC,TRBJ2-1,TRBV5-1,TRBD1,few
CASSLGQGVNEQFF,TGCGCCAGCAGCTTGGGTCAGGGAGTCAATGAGCAGTTCTTC,TRBJ2-1,TRBV5-1,-,few
CASISRQGDTQYF,TGTGCCAGCATCTCTCGACAGGGAGATACGCAGTATTTT,TRBJ2-3,TRBV12-3/TRBV12-4,TRBD1,many
CASSPGGGEAFF,TGTGCCAGCAGCCCCGGCGGGGGAGAAGCTTTCTTT,TRBJ1-1,TRBV7-6,-,few
CASSIVSLSTLGYTEAFF,TGTGCCAGTAGTATAGTCAGTCTATCCACTCTGGGATACACTGAAGCTTTCTTT,TRBJ1-1,TRBV19,-,-
CSARAGQGAYGGYTF,TGCAGTGCTAGAGCGGGACAGGGGGCGTACGGTGGCTACACCTTC,TRBJ1-2,TRBV20-1,TRBD1,few
CASSLVSGHTTEAFF,TGTGCCAGCAGCTTGGTTTCGGGGCATACGACTGAAGCTTTCTTT,TRBJ1-1,TRBV5-5,-,few
CATSDLGLNTGELFF,TGTGCCACCAGTGATTTGGGTCTGAACACCGGGGAGCTGTTTTTT,TRBJ2-2,TRBV24-1,-,-
CASSRTSGRYEQYF,TGTGCCAGCAGCCGGACTAGCGGGAGGTACGAGCAGTACTTC,TRBJ2-7,TRBV6-6,TRBD2,-
CASSYSPDRFAFF,TGTGCCAGCAGTTACTCTCCTGACAGGTTCGCTTTCTTT,TRBJ1-1,TRBV6-6,-,few